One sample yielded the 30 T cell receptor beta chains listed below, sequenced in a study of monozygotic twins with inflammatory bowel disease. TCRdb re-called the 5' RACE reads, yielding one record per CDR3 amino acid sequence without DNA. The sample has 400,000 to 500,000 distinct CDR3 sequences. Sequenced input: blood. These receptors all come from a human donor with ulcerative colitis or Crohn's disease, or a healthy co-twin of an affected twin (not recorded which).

CDR3: CASSILGRGHQPQHF. The genes are TRBV19 and TRBJ1-5; TCRdb gives TRBD1 as the D gene, but with no DNA this cannot be confirmed. The CDR3 has 15 amino acids. Germline-derived CDR1 and CDR2 are LNHDA and SQIVND (reference sequence).

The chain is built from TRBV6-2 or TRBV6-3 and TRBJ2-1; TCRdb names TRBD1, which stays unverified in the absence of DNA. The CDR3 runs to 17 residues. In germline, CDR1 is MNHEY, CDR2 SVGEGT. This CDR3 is CASSPQGWSSSYNEQFF.

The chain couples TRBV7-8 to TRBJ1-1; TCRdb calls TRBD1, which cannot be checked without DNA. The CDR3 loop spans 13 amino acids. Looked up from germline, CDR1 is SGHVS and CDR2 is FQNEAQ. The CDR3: CASSPGQGALAFF.

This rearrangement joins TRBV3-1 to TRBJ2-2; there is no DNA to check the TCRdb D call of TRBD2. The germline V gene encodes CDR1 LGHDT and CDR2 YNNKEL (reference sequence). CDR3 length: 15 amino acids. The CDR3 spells CASSPKTSLTGELFF.

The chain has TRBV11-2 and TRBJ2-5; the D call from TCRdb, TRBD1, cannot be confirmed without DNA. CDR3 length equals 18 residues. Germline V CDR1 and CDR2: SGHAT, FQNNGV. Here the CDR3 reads CASSLWALGAVGLQTQYF.

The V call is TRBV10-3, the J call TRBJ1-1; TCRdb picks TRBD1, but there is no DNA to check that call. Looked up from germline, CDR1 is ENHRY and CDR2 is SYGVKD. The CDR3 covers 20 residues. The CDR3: CAISDQRGQVLKMMNTEAFF.

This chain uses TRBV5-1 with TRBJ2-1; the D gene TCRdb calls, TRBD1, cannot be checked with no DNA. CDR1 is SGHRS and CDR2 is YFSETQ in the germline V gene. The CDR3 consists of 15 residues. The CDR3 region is CASSFPTGPRDEQFF.

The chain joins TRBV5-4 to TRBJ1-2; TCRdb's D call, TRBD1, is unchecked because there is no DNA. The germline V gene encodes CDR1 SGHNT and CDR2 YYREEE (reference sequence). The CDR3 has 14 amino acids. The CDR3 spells CASSPPGQGKGYTF.

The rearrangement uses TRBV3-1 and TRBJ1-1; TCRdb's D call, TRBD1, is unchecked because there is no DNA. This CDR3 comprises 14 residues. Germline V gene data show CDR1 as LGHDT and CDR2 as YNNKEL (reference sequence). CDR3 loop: CASSQTGGNTEAFF.

CDR3 residues: CASSQQGGEYNEQFF. The rearrangement uses TRBV7-2 and TRBJ2-1; TCRdb outputs TRBD2, but without DNA this stays unchecked. The CDR3 runs 15 residues. Germline CDR1 reads SGHTA; CDR2 reads FQGNSA.

CDR3 residues: CASSLRPHSGQANTGELFF. The chain has TRBV5-1 and TRBJ2-2; TCRdb indicates TRBD1, and absent DNA this call remains unverified. Germline values: CDR1 SGHRS, CDR2 YFSETQ. This CDR3 has 19 amino acids. Full variable domain (missing parts from reference TRBV5-1 and TRBJ2-2): KAGVTQTPRYLIKTRGQQVTLSCSPISGHRSVSWYQQTPGQGLQFLFEYFSETQRNKGNFPGRFSGRQFSNSRSEMNVSTLELGDSALYLCASSLRPHSGQANTGELFFGEGSRLTVL.

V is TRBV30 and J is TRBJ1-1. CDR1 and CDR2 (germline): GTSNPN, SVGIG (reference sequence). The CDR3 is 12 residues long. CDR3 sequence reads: CAWISVNTEAFF.

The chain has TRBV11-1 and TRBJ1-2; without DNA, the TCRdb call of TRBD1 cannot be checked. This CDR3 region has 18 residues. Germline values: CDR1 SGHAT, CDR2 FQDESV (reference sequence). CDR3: CASRRPGQGFGSNYGYTF.

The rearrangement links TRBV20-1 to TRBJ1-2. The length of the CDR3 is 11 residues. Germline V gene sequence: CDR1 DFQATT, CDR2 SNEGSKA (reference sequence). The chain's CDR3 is CSASPTGGYTF.

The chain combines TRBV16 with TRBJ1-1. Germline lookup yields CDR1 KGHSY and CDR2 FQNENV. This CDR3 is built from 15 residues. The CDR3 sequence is CASSQSLGWNTEAFF.

This CDR3 is CASSQSRGSSYNSPLHF. J is TRBJ1-6 and V is TRBV16. In germline, CDR1 is KGHSY, CDR2 FQNENV. This CDR3 has 17 residues.

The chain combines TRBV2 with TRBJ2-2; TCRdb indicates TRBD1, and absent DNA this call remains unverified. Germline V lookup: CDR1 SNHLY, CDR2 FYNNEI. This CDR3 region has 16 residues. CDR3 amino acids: CASSEWKGAGTGELFF.

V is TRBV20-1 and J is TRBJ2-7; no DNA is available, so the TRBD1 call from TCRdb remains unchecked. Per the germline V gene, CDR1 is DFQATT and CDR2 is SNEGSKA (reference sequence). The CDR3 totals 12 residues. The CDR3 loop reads CSTRDRPYEQYF.

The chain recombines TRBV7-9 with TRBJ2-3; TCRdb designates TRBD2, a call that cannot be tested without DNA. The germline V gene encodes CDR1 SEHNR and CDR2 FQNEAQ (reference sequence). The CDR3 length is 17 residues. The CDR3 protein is CASSLLASGTSTDTQYF.

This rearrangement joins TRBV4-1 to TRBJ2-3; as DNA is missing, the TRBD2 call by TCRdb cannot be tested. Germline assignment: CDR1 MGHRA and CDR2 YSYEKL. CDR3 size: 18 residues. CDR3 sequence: CASRPGTSPLGSTDTQYF.

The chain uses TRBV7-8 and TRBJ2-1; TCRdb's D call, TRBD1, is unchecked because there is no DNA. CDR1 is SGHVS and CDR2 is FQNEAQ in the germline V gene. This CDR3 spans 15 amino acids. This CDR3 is CASSSTPGTANEQFF. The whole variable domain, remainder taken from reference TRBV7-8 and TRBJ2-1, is GAGVSQSPRYKVAKRGQDVALRCDPISGHVSLFWYQQALGQGPEFLTYFQNEAQLDKSGLPSDRFFAERPEGSVSTLKIQRTQQEDSAVYLCASSSTPGTANEQFFGPGTRLTVL.

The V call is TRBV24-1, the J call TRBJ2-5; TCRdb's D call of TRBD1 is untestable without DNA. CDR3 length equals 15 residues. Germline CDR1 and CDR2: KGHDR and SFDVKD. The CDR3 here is CATSDLEGSGETQYF.

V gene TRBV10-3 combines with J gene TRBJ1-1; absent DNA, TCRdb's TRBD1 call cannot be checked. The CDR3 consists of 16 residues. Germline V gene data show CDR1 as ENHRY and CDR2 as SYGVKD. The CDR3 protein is CAISASDTGGVGKAFF.

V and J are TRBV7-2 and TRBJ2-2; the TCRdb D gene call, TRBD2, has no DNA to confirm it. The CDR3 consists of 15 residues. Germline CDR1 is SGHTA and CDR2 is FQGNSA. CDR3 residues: CASRLVAGPGGELFF. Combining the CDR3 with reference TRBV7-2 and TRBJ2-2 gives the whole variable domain GAGVSQSPSNKVTEKGKDVELRCDPISGHTALYWYRQSLGQGLEFLIYFQGNSAPDKSGLPSDRFSAERTGGSVSTLTIQRTQQEDSAVYLCASRLVAGPGGELFFGEGSRLTVL.

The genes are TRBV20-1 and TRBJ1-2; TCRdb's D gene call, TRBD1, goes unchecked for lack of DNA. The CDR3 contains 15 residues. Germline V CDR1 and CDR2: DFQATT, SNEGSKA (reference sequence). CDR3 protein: CSARDIQGLPYGYTF.

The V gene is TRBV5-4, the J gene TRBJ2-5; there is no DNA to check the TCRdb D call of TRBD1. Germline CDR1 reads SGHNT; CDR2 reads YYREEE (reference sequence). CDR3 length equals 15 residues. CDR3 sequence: CASSLLAGGEETQYF.

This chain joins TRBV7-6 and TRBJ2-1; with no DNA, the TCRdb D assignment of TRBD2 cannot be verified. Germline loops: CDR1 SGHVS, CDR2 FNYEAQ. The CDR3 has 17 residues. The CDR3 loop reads CASSLVGGRDGHNEQFF.

The CDR3 region is CASSSRRPPAEAFF. This chain joins TRBV27 and TRBJ1-1. Per the germline V gene, CDR1 is MNHEY and CDR2 is SMNVEV (reference sequence). The length of the CDR3 is 14 residues.

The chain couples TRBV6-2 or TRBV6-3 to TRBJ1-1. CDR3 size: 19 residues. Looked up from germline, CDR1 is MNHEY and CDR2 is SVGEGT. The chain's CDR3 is CASKRDSAYRTETNTEAFF.

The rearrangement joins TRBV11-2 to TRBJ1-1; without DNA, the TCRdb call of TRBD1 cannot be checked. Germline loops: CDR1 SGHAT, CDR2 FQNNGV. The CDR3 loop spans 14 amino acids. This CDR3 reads CASKTPGAARGAFF.